The 25 T cell receptor beta chains presented below share a single source sample, sequenced in a study of CD8 T cells in ankylosing spondylitis. Their specific antigens are unknown. A single record per CDR3 protein comes from TCRdb applying MiXCR to the 5' RACE reads. This table has some 330,000 distinct CDR3 sequences, around 7.6% appearing once. Notes on the study in general: A TCR beta motif made of fewer than ten highly homologous variants seemed typical of ankylosing spondylitis blood.

Sequenced sample: blood, either unsorted or a sorted T cell fraction (not recorded which). The receptors were gathered from a male donor with ankylosing spondylitis.

This clonotype was counted a few times. The gene calls are TRBV4-1 and TRBJ2-1, with a possible D match to TRBD2 (5 bases). The germline V gene encodes CDR1 MGHRA and CDR2 YSYEKL. The germline V and J ends were trimmed by 5 bases and 4 bases, with 18 bases remaining between them. The CDR3 extends over 16 amino acids. In nucleotides, the CDR3 is TGCGCCAGCAGCTACCCTCTAGCAGATAGGTACAATGAGCAGTTCTTC. Translated: CASSYPLADRYNEQFF.

There are many counts of this clonotype. The V and J genes are TRBV10-3 and TRBJ2-3; TRBD1 agrees at 7 bases. Germline CDR1 reads ENHRY; CDR2 reads SYGVKD. The CDR3 has 15 residues. V trimming: 4 bases; J trimming: 4 bases; junction bases outside the gene matches: 8. The CDR3 reads CAISAGQKVPDTQYF. DNA for the CDR3: TGTGCCATCAGTGCGGGACAGAAGGTTCCAGATACGCAGTATTTT.

This clonotype occurred many times. This chain links TRBV12-3 or TRBV12-4 with TRBJ2-2; the match to TRBD2 covers 10 bases. This CDR3 region has 18 residues. Losses at the gene ends were 3 bases for V and 0 bases for J; bases not matched to a gene: 7. In DNA, the CDR3 is TGTGCCAGCAGTTTTGGGCTAGCGGGAGCCGCGAACACCGGGGAGCTGTTTTTT. Amino acids: CASSFGLAGAANTGELFF.

J is TRBJ2-7 and V is TRBV20-1; 7 positions agree with TRBD1. J gave up 4 bases and V 6 bases, and 3 bases lay outside the gene matches. Germline loops: CDR1 DFQATT, CDR2 SNEGSKA (reference sequence). The CDR3 is made up of 11 amino acids. CDR3 sequence reads: CSAEQGYEQYF. Written as DNA, the CDR3 is TGCAGTGCGGAACAGGGGTACGAGCAGTACTTC.

The chain employs TRBV4-1 and TRBJ2-3, with 8 bases fitting TRBD1. This CDR3 region has 14 residues. The V gene's germline CDR1 is MGHRA and CDR2 YSYEKL. V gave up 4 bases and J gave up 4 bases; unmatched junction bases: 4. The CDR3 reads CASSPQTGADTQYF. CDR3 sequence (DNA): TGCGCCAGCAGCCCCCAGACAGGGGCAGATACGCAGTATTTT.

This clonotype occurred a few times. The chain has TRBV4-1 and TRBJ1-1; possible D gene TRBD1, 5 bases. The V end was cut by 8 bases, the J end by 0 bases, with 10 bases between. Germline V gene data show CDR1 as MGHRA and CDR2 as YSYEKL. The CDR3 sequence is 13 residues long. The CDR3 region has the DNA TGCGCCAGCGGGGGACCGTTGAACACTGAAGCTTTCTTT. Residues: CASGGPLNTEAFF.

This clonotype was seen at least ten times. The chain is built from TRBV12-3 or TRBV12-4 and TRBJ1-1; no clear D. The V gene lost 6 bases and the J gene lost 0 bases, with 20 bases spanning the gap. This CDR3 is built from 17 residues. CDR3 nucleotide sequence: TGTGCCAGCAGGGCCACATGGTGGGCGGGGATGAACACTGAAGCTTTCTTT. Its protein is CASRATWWAGMNTEAFF.

This clonotype was seen at least ten times. This chain uses TRBV20-1 with TRBJ2-3, with 12 positions matching TRBD2. The CDR3 contains 15 residues. CDR1 DFQATT and CDR2 SNEGSKA come from the germline V gene (reference sequence). The J segment lost 4 bases and the V segment lost 6 bases, leaving 8 bases of the junction unmatched. In DNA, the CDR3 is TGCAGTGCAGCCTCTAGCGGGAGGGCCGCAGATACGCAGTATTTT. Amino acids: CSAASSGRAADTQYF.

This clonotype was counted between two and nine times. The V gene is TRBV14, the J gene TRBJ2-7; D is unresolved. From germline, CDR1 is SGHDN and CDR2 FVKESK. Trimming took off 1 base at V and 5 bases at J, with 9 bases between the two ends. The length of the CDR3 is 13 residues. CDR3 loop: CASSQVAVHEQYF. As DNA, the CDR3 is TGTGCCAGCAGCCAAGTCGCAGTCCACGAGCAGTACTTC.

This chain links TRBV9 with TRBJ2-2; D possibly corresponds to TRBD1 (6 bases). The ends were cut back, 4 bases at V and 1 base at J, with 11 bases in the middle. The length of the CDR3 is 15 residues. Per germline, CDR1 SGDLS and CDR2 YYNGEE. In DNA, the CDR3 is TGTGCCAGCAGCCGTTCGGACAGGAACACCGGGGAGCTGTTTTTT. Protein: CASSRSDRNTGELFF. Combining the CDR3 with reference TRBV9 and TRBJ2-2 gives the whole variable domain DSGVTQTPKHLITATGQRVTLRCSPRSGDLSVYWYQQSLDQGLQFLIQYYNGEERAKGNILERFSAQQFPDLHSELNLSSLELGDSALYFCASSRSDRNTGELFFGEGSRLTVL.

This clonotype came up a few times. The J gene is TRBJ2-7, the V gene TRBV28; a weak D match, TRBD2 (5 bases). V lost 4 bases and J lost 5, with 9 bases in between. This CDR3 is built from 12 residues. Germline CDR1 and CDR2: MDHEN and SYDVKM. The CDR3 loop is CASSYRADEQYF. The CDR3 DNA is TGTGCCAGCAGTTACCGAGCGGACGAGCAGTACTTC.

V usage is TRBV28 and J usage is TRBJ2-7, with 13 bases that match TRBD2. Trimming at V came to 2 bases and at J to 9 bases, leaving 4 bases not matched to a gene. In germline, CDR1 is MDHEN, CDR2 SYDVKM. The CDR3 is 14 residues long. The CDR3 here is CASSLGGLAGLQYF. The CDR3 DNA reads TGTGCCAGCAGTTTAGGGGGACTAGCGGGATTGCAGTACTTC.

This clonotype was observed a handful of times. This sequence joins TRBV24-1 and TRBJ2-1; TRBD2 matches 11 bases. The CDR3 runs to 16 residues. Per the germline V gene, CDR1 is KGHDR and CDR2 is SFDVKD. With 4 bases clipped from V and 5 bases from J, the junction kept 6 bases outside the gene matches. This CDR3 is CATSEPLAGGNNEQFF. The DNA for the CDR3 is TGTGCCACCAGTGAACCTCTAGCGGGAGGCAACAATGAGCAGTTCTTC.

The chain links TRBV20-1 to TRBJ1-5, with 7 bases fitting TRBD1. In germline, CDR1 is DFQATT, CDR2 SNEGSKA (reference sequence). The CDR3 covers 14 residues. V trimming: 5 bases; J trimming: 6 bases; junction bases outside the gene matches: 10. CDR3 DNA sequence: TGCAGTGCTGCCGACAGGGTATCAGGTCAGCCCCAGCATTTT. Translated, it gives CSAADRVSGQPQHF.

The rearrangement links TRBV7-2 to TRBJ1-1; 9 bases fit TRBD1. Germline loops: CDR1 SGHTA, CDR2 FQGNSA. V gave up 0 bases and J gave up 1 base; unmatched junction bases: 6. This CDR3 contains 17 residues. The CDR3 region has the DNA TGTGCCAGCAGCTTAGCCCCGACAGGGGGTGGGAACACTGAAGCTTTCTTT. It codes for CASSLAPTGGGNTEAFF.

This clonotype was counted only a few times. The chain has TRBV5-1 and TRBJ1-1; TRBD1 matches 9 bases. The germline V gene has CDR1 SGHRS and CDR2 YFSETQ. V dropped 3 bases and J dropped 0; count of bases not matched to a gene: 3. The CDR3 spans 15 residues. The CDR3 nucleotides are TGCGCCAGCAGCTCACGGACAGGGGTGAACACTGAAGCTTTCTTT. Its protein product is CASSSRTGVNTEAFF.

Only a few counts were recorded for this clonotype. This chain connects TRBV27 to TRBJ1-6; D perhaps matches TRBD1 (5 bases). This CDR3 has 14 amino acids. V was shortened by 7 bases and J by 5 bases, with 12 bases between the two germline ends. Per the germline V gene, CDR1 is MNHEY and CDR2 is SMNVEV (reference sequence). DNA for the CDR3: TGTGCCAGCACCCTGGGACTCGATAATTCACCCCTCCACTTT. Its translation is CASTLGLDNSPLHF.

V is TRBV7-3 and J is TRBJ2-3; 9 bases fit TRBD2. The CDR3 totals 14 residues. CDR1 and CDR2 (germline): SGHTA, FQGTGA. V shed 3 bases and J 4 bases; nucleotides not matched to a gene: 2. The CDR3 reads CASSLGTSPDTQYF. DNA of the CDR3: TGTGCCAGCAGCTTGGGGACTAGCCCAGATACGCAGTATTTT.

The chain links TRBV7-9 to TRBJ2-1; possibly TRBD1 or TRBD2 for D (5 bases each). Trimming took 5 bases from V and 4 from J, leaving 15 bases between them. The germline V gene has CDR1 SEHNR and CDR2 FQNEAQ (reference sequence). The CDR3 runs 15 residues. CDR3 loop: CASSIGGAAYNEQFF. In DNA form, the CDR3 reads TGTGCCAGCAGCATTGGGGGAGCGGCGTACAATGAGCAGTTCTTC. Filled out from reference TRBV7-9 and TRBJ2-1, the complete variable domain reads DTGVSQNPRHKITKRGQNVTFRCDPISEHNRLYWYRQTLGQGPEFLTYFQNEAQLEKSRLLSDRFSAERPKGSFSTLEIQRTEQGDSAMYLCASSIGGAAYNEQFFGPGTRLTVL.

Only a few counts were recorded for this clonotype. This chain joins TRBV5-1 and TRBJ2-1; possibly TRBD1 for D (7 bases). V was pared by 4 bases and J by 6 bases, with 20 bases between. Germline CDR1 is SGHRS and CDR2 is YFSETQ. The CDR3 is made up of 16 amino acids. CDR3 in DNA: TGCGCCAGCAGCCCCGGGTCTTCAGGGGGGTTCAATGAGCAGTTCTTC. It encodes CASSPGSSGGFNEQFF.

V usage is TRBV12-5 and J usage is TRBJ2-1; D uncertain. Germline V gene sequence: CDR1 LGHNT, CDR2 FRNRAP. CDR3 length equals 13 residues. Between the trimmed V and J ends, which lost 1 base and 0 bases, there was a span of 1 base. The CDR3 loop is CASGLGSYNEQFF. The DNA for the CDR3 is TGTGCTAGTGGTTTGGGCTCCTACAATGAGCAGTTCTTC.

In its sample, this clonotype was seen a few times. J is TRBJ1-1 and V is TRBV30; a weak D match, TRBD1 (5 bases). Germline V gene data show CDR1 as GTSNPN and CDR2 as SVGIG (reference sequence). CDR3 size: 14 residues. V lost 3 bases and J lost 3, with 14 bases in between. CDR3 sequence (DNA): TGTGCCTGGAGCTTATTGACGGGGGACACTGAAGCTTTCTTT. This gives the protein CAWSLLTGDTEAFF.

This clonotype appeared a few times. The chain uses TRBV15 and TRBJ2-7; 7 bases agree with TRBD2. This CDR3 is built from 15 residues. The germline V gene encodes CDR1 LNHNV and CDR2 YYDKDF (reference sequence). V lost 0 bases, J lost 4 bases, and 6 bases stayed unmatched. CDR3 DNA sequence: TGTGCCACCAGCAGAGAGTCTAGCGGTTCGTACGAGCAGTACTTC. The encoded protein is CATSRESSGSYEQYF. The entire variable domain, with the rest obtained from reference TRBV15 and TRBJ2-7, is as follows: DAMVIQNPRYQVTQFGKPVTLSCSQTLNHNVMYWYQQKSSQAPKLLFHYYDKDFNNEADTPDNFQSRRPNTSFCFLDIRSPGLGDTAMYLCATSRESSGSYEQYFGPGTRLTVT.

The rearrangement links TRBV12-3 or TRBV12-4 to TRBJ2-7; D remains unclear. This CDR3 is built from 13 residues. The V gene lost 1 base and the J gene lost 6 bases, with 10 bases spanning the gap. In DNA form, the CDR3 reads TGTGCCAGCAGTTTAGGGTCGCTCGCCGAGCAGTACTTC. The encoded protein is CASSLGSLAEQYF.

This clonotype was seen a few times. The rearrangement joins TRBV11-2 to TRBJ2-5; D uncertain. The CDR3 covers 13 residues. Trimming removed 2 bases from V and 3 bases from J, with 7 bases in between. Germline CDR1 reads SGHAT; CDR2 reads FQNNGV. The CDR3 nucleotides are TGTGCCAGCAGCTTACGACCCGAAGAGACCCAGTACTTC. Translated, it gives CASSLRPEETQYF.